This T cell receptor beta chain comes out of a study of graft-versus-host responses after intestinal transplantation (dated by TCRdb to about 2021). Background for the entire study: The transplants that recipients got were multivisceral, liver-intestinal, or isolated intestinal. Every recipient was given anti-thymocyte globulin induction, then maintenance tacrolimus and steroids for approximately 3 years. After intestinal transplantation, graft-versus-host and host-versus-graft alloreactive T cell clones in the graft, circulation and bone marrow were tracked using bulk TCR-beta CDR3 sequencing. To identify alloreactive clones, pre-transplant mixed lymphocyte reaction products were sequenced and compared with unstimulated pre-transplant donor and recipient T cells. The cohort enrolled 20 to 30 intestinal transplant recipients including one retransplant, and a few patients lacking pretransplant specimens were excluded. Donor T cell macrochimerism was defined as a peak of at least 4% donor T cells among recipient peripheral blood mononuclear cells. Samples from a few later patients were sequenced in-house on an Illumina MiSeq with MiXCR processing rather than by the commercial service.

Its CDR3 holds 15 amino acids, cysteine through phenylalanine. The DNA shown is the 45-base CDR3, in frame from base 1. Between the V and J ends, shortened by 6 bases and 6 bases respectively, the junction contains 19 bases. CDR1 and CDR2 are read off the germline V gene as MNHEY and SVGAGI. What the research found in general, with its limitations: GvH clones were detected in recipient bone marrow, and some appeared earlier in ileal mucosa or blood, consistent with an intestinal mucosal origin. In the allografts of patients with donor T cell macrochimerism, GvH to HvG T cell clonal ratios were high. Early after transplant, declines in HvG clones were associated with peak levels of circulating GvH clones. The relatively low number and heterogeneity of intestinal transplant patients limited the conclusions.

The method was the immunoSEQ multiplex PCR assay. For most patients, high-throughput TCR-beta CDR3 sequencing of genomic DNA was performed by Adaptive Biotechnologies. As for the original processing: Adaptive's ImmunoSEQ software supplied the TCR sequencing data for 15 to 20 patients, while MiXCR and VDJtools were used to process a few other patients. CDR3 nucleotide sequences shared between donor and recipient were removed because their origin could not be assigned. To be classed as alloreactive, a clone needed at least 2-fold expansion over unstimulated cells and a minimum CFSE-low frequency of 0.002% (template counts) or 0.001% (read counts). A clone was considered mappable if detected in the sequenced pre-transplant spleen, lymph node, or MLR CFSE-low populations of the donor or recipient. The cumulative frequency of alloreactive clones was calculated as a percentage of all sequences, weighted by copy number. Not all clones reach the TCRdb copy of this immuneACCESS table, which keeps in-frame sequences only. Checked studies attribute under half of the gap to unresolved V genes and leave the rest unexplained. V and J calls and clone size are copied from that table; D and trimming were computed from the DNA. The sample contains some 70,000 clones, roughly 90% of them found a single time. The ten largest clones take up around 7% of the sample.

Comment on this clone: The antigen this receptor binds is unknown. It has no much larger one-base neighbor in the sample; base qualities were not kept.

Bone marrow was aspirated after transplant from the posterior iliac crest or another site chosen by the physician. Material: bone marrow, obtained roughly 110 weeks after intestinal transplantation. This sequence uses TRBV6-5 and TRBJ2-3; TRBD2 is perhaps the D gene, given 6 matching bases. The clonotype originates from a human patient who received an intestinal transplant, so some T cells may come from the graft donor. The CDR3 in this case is CASSRVSGRIDTQYF. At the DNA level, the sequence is TGTGCCAGCAGCCGCGTTTCCGGGAGAATTGATACGCAGTATTTT.